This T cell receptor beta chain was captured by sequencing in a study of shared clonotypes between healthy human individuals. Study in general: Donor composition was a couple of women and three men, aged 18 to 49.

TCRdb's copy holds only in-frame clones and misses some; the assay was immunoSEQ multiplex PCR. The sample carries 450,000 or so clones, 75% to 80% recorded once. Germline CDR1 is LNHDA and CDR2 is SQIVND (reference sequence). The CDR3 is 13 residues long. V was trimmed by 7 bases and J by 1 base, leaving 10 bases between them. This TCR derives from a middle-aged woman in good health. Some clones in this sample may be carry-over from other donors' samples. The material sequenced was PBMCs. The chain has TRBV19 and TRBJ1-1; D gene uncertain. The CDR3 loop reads CASKGTGNTEAFF. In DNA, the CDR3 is TGTGCCAGTAAGGGTACGGGGAACACTGAAGCTTTCTTT.